This is a list of T cell receptor beta chains from one sample in a study of shared clonotypes between healthy human individuals. TCRdb's table, derived via immunoSEQ multiplex PCR, lists solely in-frame clones and lacks some. This sample has around 2,000,000 clones, with about 93% found just once. Sequencing was performed on naive CD8+ T cells from PBMCs. The receptors shown here come from a man younger than 35 in good health. Some clones in this sample may be carry-over from other donors' samples. CDR3s leave out the opening cysteine and the closing phenylalanine or tryptophan. A D gene is named only where the DNA matches it firmly.

CDR3	D	J	V
ASRTSGGLYEQY	TRBD2	TRBJ2-7	TRBV28
ASSPSTSGRAKDTQY	TRBD2	TRBJ2-3	TRBV4-3
ASSLARGETQY	.	TRBJ2-5	TRBV7-8
ASSSTGSAHEQY	TRBD1	TRBJ2-7	TRBV7-9
ASSTRTGRIHEQY	TRBD1	TRBJ2-7	TRBV7-9
ASSQSPGGFYSGNTIY	TRBD1	TRBJ1-3	TRBV4-1
ASSFGTSGYEQY	TRBD2	TRBJ2-7	TRBV5-6
ASSLGTGGSKTQY	TRBD1	TRBJ2-5	TRBV7-9
ASSLKHRGGAGSNEQF	.	TRBJ2-1	TRBV2
AWSPPGTWRYEQY	.	TRBJ2-7	TRBV30
ASSLRASYERETQY	.	TRBJ2-5	TRBV28
ASSQLGLASYNEQF	.	TRBJ2-1	TRBV4-3
ASSPGGIPYEQY	TRBD2	TRBJ2-7	TRBV5-4
ASRGDGARATYGYT	.	TRBJ1-2	TRBV10-2
ASSAHSGKFYNEQF	.	TRBJ2-1	TRBV9
ATSSVLSSYEQY	.	TRBJ2-7	TRBV15
ASSSAVEAF	.	TRBJ1-1	TRBV7-9
ASSFKGADSYNEQF	.	TRBJ2-1	TRBV27
ASSLDSSAYEQY	.	TRBJ2-7	TRBV7-9
ASQRREAF	.	TRBJ1-1	TRBV28
ASSLASGRGNTQY	TRBD1	TRBJ2-3	TRBV7-7
ASSVWRSPSSYNEQF	.	TRBJ2-1	TRBV9
ASSLGGGTEAF	.	TRBJ1-1	TRBV27
ASAPLLQNGPDTQY	.	TRBJ2-3	TRBV27
ASSQSGLGGGYT	.	TRBJ1-2	TRBV4-1
ASSLDRTNTGELF	.	TRBJ2-2	TRBV7-9
ASSLRGSSGNTIY	.	TRBJ1-3	TRBV27
ASSLQGANTEAF	TRBD1	TRBJ1-1	TRBV6-5
ASSLALTGEQY	.	TRBJ2-7	TRBV7-2
ASSLSETYEQY	.	TRBJ2-7	TRBV11-2
ASSPTHWAGANVLT	.	TRBJ2-6	TRBV18
ASLGAEQY	.	TRBJ2-7	TRBV6-6
ASSADRVIYGYT	TRBD1	TRBJ1-2	TRBV5-4